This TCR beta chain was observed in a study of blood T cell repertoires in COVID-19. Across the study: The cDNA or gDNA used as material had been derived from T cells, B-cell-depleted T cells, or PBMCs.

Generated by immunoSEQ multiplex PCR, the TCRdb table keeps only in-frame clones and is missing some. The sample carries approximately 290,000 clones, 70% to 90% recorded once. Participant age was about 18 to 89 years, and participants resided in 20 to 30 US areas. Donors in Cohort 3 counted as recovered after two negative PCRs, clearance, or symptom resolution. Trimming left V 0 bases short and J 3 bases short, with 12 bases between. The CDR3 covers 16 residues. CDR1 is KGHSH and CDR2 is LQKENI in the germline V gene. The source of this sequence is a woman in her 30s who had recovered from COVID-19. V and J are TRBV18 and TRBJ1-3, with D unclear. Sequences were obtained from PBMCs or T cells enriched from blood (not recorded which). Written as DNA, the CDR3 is TGTGCCAGCTCACCACCCGGGAGACCTGATGGAAACACCATATATTTT. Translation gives CASSPPGRPDGNTIYF. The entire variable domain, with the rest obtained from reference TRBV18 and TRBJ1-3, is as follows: NAGVMQNPRHLVRRRGQEARLRCSPMKGHSHVYWYRQLPEEGLKFMVYLQKENIIDESGMPKERFSAEFPKEGPSILRIQQVVRGDSAAYFCASSPPGRPDGNTIYFGEGSWLTVV.